This T cell receptor beta chain came from a study of OX40 agonist ivuxolimab in advanced cancers. With respect to the entire study: The costimulatory receptor OX40 (CD134) was targeted by ivuxolimab, a fully human IgG2 agonistic monoclonal antibody. Partial responses occurred in three dose-escalation patients, of whom one had hepatocellular carcinoma and two had cutaneous melanoma. The paper covers the monotherapy dose-escalation part of the phase I ivuxolimab trial, which included N ≈ 52 patients. Among the roughly 52 dose-escalation patients, some 19 had hepatocellular carcinoma, roughly 15 melanoma, 9 renal cell carcinoma and 9 head and neck cancer. In the dose-escalation cohort, 75% to 85% of patients were male, and the mean age was roughly 56 years with a range of roughly 20 to 85. Prior anti-PD-1, anti-PD-L1 or anti-CTLA-4 therapy was permitted, and checkpoint inhibitors had been received by more than 35% of dose-escalation patients. Peripheral TCRbeta sequencing aimed to test whether ivuxolimab altered TCR sequence diversity and caused clonal T-cell expansion. Intravenous ivuxolimab was administered to patients every 2 weeks at six dose levels: 0.01, 0.1, 0.3, 1.5, 3 and 10 mg/kg.

The trial excluded patients who had a history of autoimmune disease or who were on systemic immunosuppression. Peripheral blood for TCR sequencing was drawn from every dose cohort at baseline, at cycle 4 day 1 and at cycle 7 day 1. Samples were obtained from an open-label, multicenter, first-in-human phase I dose-escalation trial of ivuxolimab. The trial enrolled adults with locally advanced or metastatic head and neck squamous cell, hepatocellular, melanoma or renal cell carcinoma. Before TCR sequencing, CD4+ T cells and CD8+ T cells were sorted from peripheral blood as separate populations. For sequencing of the TCRbeta CDR3 region, genomic DNA was extracted from the sorted cells. TCRbeta CDR3 regions were sequenced using the immunoSEQ Assay. As stored in TCRdb, this immuneACCESS dataset retains in-frame rearrangements with V and J assigned. A fraction of the clones does not appear; measured against another copy, unresolved V genes explain less than half of the discrepancy, and the remainder lacks a known reason. The sample records about 80,000 clones, under 90% of which are singletons. The top ten clones comprise 6.5% to 8% of the sample.

General conclusions and limits of the study: Low levels of normalized T-cell clonal expansion were also shown by some nonresponding patients. The antigen specificity of the peripheral T cells that underwent clonal expansion was not determined. After ivuxolimab, CD8+ T cells had more expanded clones than CD4+ T cells on average. In the 0.1-3.0 mg/kg groups, partial responders were among the patients with the lowest normalized peripheral clonal expansion, particularly in CD8+ T cells. At doses of 0.1 to 3.0 mg/kg, clonal expansion of both CD4+ and CD8+ T cells in blood was seen between baseline and week 6.

With respect to this clone: Its antigen is not yet known. Base-call qualities are not available, and no considerably larger clone is one nucleotide away.

Sequenced material: CD4+ or CD8+ T cells sorted from blood, taken in a trial of the OX40 agonist ivuxolimab. This TCR came from an adult with an advanced solid tumor such as melanoma, head and neck, liver or kidney cancer.

The DNA is TGTGCCAGCAGTCCCGGACCCGGGGGGAAACTGTTTTTT. Translated, this gives CASSPGPGGKLFF. Recombination joined TRBV6-4 with TRBJ1-4, and possibly TRBD1, on 5 matching bases. The germline V gene gives CDR1 as MRHNA and CDR2 as SNTAGT. The V end loses 5 bases and the J end loses 11 bases, and a stretch of 15 bases separates them. The CDR3 spans 13 residues, from the cysteine through the phenylalanine. The sequence is cut down to CDR3 DNA, 39 bases in frame from base 1.